A selection of T cell receptor beta chains follows, all from one sample in a study of PD-1 blockade in classical Hodgkin lymphoma. Clones were read by immunoSEQ multiplex PCR, and TCRdb kept only the in-frame ones, dropping some. The table has about 44,000 clones, roughly two thirds seen once. Here the sequenced sample was peripheral blood mononuclear cells (PBMCs), taken before the fourth cycle of nivolumab. The receptors here all came from a human donor with classical Hodgkin lymphoma. Each CDR3 is given with its conserved first and last residue. A D gene is named only where the DNA matches it firmly. Part of the rows lack a size; the others show once, few, many or a class for expanded clones.

J | length | D | size | V | CDR3 | DNA
TRBJ1-5 | 13 | NA | NA | TRBV9 | CASSVVGNQPQHF | TGTGCCAGCAGCGTAGTCGGGAATCAGCCCCAGCATTTT
TRBJ2-1 | 13 | TRBD2 | NA | TRBV19 | CASKLAGTSEQFF | TGTGCCAGTAAGCTAGCGGGGACCAGTGAGCAGTTCTTC
TRBJ1-2 | 17 | TRBD1 | medium-sized | TRBV19 | CASTARDRGQGNYGYTF | TGTGCCAGTACCGCCCGGGACAGGGGGCAAGGGAACTATGGCTACACCTTC
TRBJ2-7 | 16 | TRBD1 | NA | TRBV5-6 | CASSSQGQGGEYEQYF | TGTGCCAGCAGCTCCCAGGGACAGGGGGGTGAGTACGAGCAGTACTTC
TRBJ2-2 | 14 | NA | few | TRBV5-4 | CASSSRTLPGELFF | TGTGCCAGCAGCTCCCGGACCCTACCCGGGGAGCTGTTTTTT
TRBJ1-2 | 16 | NA | NA | TRBV6-5 | CASSYLSGARLGGYTF | TGTGCCAGCAGTTATCTATCGGGGGCGCGGTTAGGTGGCTACACCTTC
TRBJ2-3 | 16 | NA | NA | TRBV5-1 | CASRTDLARGTDTQYF | TGCGCCAGCCGTACTGATCTAGCCCGGGGGACAGATACGCAGTATTTT
TRBJ2-7 | 15 | TRBD2 | NA | TRBV5-1 | CASSLDSGRAYEQYF | TGCGCCAGCAGCTTGGACAGCGGGAGAGCCTACGAGCAGTACTTC
TRBJ1-4 | 13 | NA | few | TRBV6-5 | CASSPTGVQKLFF | TGTGCCAGCAGCCCAACCGGTGTTCAAAAACTGTTTTTT
TRBJ2-2 | 17 | TRBD1 | once | TRBV11-2 | CASSPRKGAVSTGELFF | TGTGCCAGCAGCCCCCGGAAGGGGGCGGTAAGCACCGGGGAGCTGTTTTTT
TRBJ2-7 | 15 | TRBD1 | NA | TRBV2 | CASRAGTGVSYEQYF | TGTGCCAGCAGGGCCGGGACAGGGGTTTCCTACGAGCAGTACTTC
TRBJ2-2 | 14 | NA | NA | TRBV15 | CATSVQRNTGELFF | TGTGCCACCAGTGTACAGAGGAACACCGGGGAGCTGTTTTTT
TRBJ1-2 | 15 | NA | NA | TRBV5-4 | CASSLDARQHNGYTF | TGTGCCAGCAGCTTGGATGCGCGTCAACACAATGGCTACACCTTC
TRBJ1-2 | 15 | TRBD1 | NA | TRBV27 | CASSLDPVGGMGYTF | TGTGCCAGCAGTTTAGACCCTGTAGGGGGCATGGGATACACCTTC
TRBJ2-7 | 15 | TRBD1 | NA | TRBV9 | CASSVGPTGSYEQYF | TGTGCCAGCAGCGTAGGCCCGACAGGGTCCTACGAGCAGTACTTC
TRBJ1-1 | 13 | NA | NA | TRBV5-5 | CASSWTANTEAFF | TGTGCCAGCAGCTGGACAGCGAACACTGAAGCTTTCTTT
TRBJ2-7 | 13 | NA | few | TRBV6-6 | CASSLETGYEQYF | TGTGCCAGCAGTCTGGAAACCGGATACGAGCAGTACTTC
TRBJ1-2 | 14 | TRBD1 | NA | TRBV27 | CASAYTGGAAGYTF | TGTGCCAGCGCCTATACAGGGGGCGCGGCTGGCTACACCTTC
TRBJ1-2 | 14 | NA | many | TRBV7-9 | CASSDDGTNYGYTF | TGTGCCAGCAGCGACGACGGGACTAACTATGGCTACACCTTC
TRBJ2-2 | 15 | NA | few | TRBV7-2 | CASSLELSNTGELFF | TGTGCCAGCAGCTTAGAGTTATCGAACACCGGGGAGCTGTTTTTT
TRBJ2-7 | 13 | NA | NA | TRBV7-9 | CASSSLDSREQYF | TGTGCCAGCAGCTCCCTGGACAGCCGCGAGCAGTACTTC
TRBJ2-1 | 15 | NA | NA | TRBV9 | CASSVEAPSYNEQFF | TGTGCCAGCAGCGTAGAAGCCCCCTCCTACAATGAGCAGTTCTTC